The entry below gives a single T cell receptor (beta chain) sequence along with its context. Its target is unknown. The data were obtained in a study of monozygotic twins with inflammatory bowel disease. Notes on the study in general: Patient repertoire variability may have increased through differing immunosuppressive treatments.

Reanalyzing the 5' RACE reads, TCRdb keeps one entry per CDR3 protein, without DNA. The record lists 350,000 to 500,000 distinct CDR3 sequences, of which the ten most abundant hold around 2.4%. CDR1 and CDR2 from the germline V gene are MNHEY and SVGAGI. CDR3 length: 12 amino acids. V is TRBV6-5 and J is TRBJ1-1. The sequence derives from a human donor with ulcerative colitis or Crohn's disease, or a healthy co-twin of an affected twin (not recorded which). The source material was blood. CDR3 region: CASFKMNTEAFF.